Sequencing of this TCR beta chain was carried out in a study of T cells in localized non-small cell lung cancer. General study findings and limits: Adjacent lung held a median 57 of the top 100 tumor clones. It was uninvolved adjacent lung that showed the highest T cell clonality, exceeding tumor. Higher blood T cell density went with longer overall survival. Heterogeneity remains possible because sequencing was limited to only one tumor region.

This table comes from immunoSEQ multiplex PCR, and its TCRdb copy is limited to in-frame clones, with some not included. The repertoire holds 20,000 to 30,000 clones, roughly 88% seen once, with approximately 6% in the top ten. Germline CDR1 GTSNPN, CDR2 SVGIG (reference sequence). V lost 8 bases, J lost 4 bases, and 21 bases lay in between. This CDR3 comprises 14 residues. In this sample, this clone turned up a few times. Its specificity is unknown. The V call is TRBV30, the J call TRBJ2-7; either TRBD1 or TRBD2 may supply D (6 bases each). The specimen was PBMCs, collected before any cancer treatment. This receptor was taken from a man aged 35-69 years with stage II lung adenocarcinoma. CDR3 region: CAGRGPVRAYEQYF. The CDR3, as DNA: TGTGCCGGACGGGGGCCGGTGAGGGCTTACGAGCAGTACTTC.